Presented here are 7 T cell receptor beta chains from one specimen sequenced in a study of PD-L1 blockade in urothelial cancer. Time point of the sample: peripheral blood 6 weeks after treatment start. Using immunoSEQ multiplex PCR, the repertoire was profiled, and TCRdb retains in-frame clones only, with some absent. The table shows about 76,000 clones, with roughly 90% occurring only once. Sequenced material: PBMCs, taken around atezolizumab (anti-PD-L1) treatment. The receptors come from a woman of 80 years or more with urothelial cancer.

The chain uses TRBV5-1 and TRBJ2-7; 10 bases are a match to TRBD1. The CDR3 contains 14 residues. The germline gives CDR1 SGHRS, CDR2 YFSETQ. The V gene end was trimmed by 1 base and the J gene end by 4 bases; junction bases not matched to a gene: 2. The CDR3 DNA follows: TGCGCCAGCAGCTTGAGGGGACAGGGGTACGAGCAGTACTTC. Translation: CASSLRGQGYEQYF.

This clone was picked up one time. The rearrangement joins TRBV30 to TRBJ2-4, with TRBD2 as a possible D gene (6 bases). CDR3 length: 14 amino acids. Germline V gives CDR1 GTSNPN, CDR2 SVGIG (reference sequence). Between the trimmed V and J ends, which lost 3 bases and 1 base, there was a span of 10 bases. The CDR3 DNA follows: TGTGCCTGGAGATCCGCGGGGGCCAAAAACATTCAGTACTTC. Translated, it gives CAWRSAGAKNIQYF.

The CDR3 DNA is TGTGCCAGCAGCTGGACTAGCGGGAGCTCCTACAATGAGCAGTTCTTC. Residues: CASSWTSGSSYNEQFF. This rearrangement joins TRBV7-2 to TRBJ2-1, with 13 bases that match TRBD2. Trimming at V came to 4 bases and at J to 0 bases, leaving 0 bases not matched to a gene. The V gene's germline CDR1 is SGHTA and CDR2 FQGNSA. This CDR3 comprises 16 residues.

The chain uses TRBV6-1 and TRBJ2-5; 9 nucleotides align to TRBD2. The CDR3 runs to 14 residues. CDR1 is MNHNS, CDR2 SASEGT, per germline. The ends lost 8 bases at V and 4 bases at J; junction bases unmatched: 8. CDR3 DNA sequence: TGTGCCAGCCGCGTAGCGGGAGACAGAGAGACCCAGTACTTC. This encodes CASRVAGDRETQYF.

CDR3 amino acids: CASSFETGRTYEQYF. The CDR3, as DNA: TGTGCCAGCAGCTTCGAGACAGGGAGAACCTACGAGCAGTACTTC. The rearrangement uses TRBV11-2 and TRBJ2-7; 7 positions match TRBD1. The CDR3 has 15 residues. The germline V gene has CDR1 SGHAT and CDR2 FQNNGV. Unmatched junction bases numbered 7, after V lost 3 bases and J lost 2 bases.

The chain carries TRBV11-2 and TRBJ1-1, with 8 nucleotides matching TRBD1. This CDR3 is 19 amino acids long. Germline V gives CDR1 SGHAT, CDR2 FQNNGV. V was clipped by 5 bases and J by 0 bases; unmatched bases: 17. CDR3 region: CASSASSDREDNLNTEAFF. The CDR3 region has the DNA TGTGCCAGCAGCGCATCCTCGGACAGGGAGGACAACTTGAACACTGAAGCTTTCTTT.

The genes are TRBV19 and TRBJ2-1; 7 bases match TRBD2. The CDR3 length is 11 residues. Germline assignment: CDR1 LNHDA and CDR2 SQIVND (reference sequence). Trimming cost V 11 bases and J 6 bases; bases outside gene matches: 4. The CDR3 here is CALGGGNEQFF. The CDR3, as DNA: TGTGCCCTTGGCGGGGGCAATGAGCAGTTCTTC.